Below are 11 T cell receptor beta chains sequenced from a single sample in a study of blood T cell repertoires in COVID-19. The table came from immunoSEQ multiplex PCR; TCRdb's copy has only in-frame clones and leaves some out. This table holds hundreds of thousands of clones, around four fifths found once. The sample consisted of PBMCs or T cells enriched from blood (not recorded which). The receptors originated from a man aged 25-45 years with acute COVID-19.

The gene calls are TRBV7-3 and TRBJ2-3; D might be TRBD1 (6 bases). This CDR3 region has 14 residues. Trimming cost V 5 bases and J 0 bases, with 9 bases left between them. In germline, CDR1 is SGHTA, CDR2 FQGTGA. The DNA of the CDR3 is TGTGCCAGCAGCGACAGGACTAGCACAGATACGCAGTATTTT. This sequence encodes CASSDRTSTDTQYF.

DNA for the CDR3: TGTGCCAGCAGTTACACGGGTTTGGCCTACGAGCAGTACGTC. Its translation is CASSYTGLAYEQYV. J is TRBJ2-7 and V is TRBV6-2 or TRBV6-3; no definite D call. Germline loops: CDR1 MNHEY, CDR2 SVGEGT. Trimming removed 2 bases at V and 2 bases at J, with 10 bases between. The CDR3 consists of 14 residues.

The chain employs TRBV7-2 and TRBJ2-5; 7 bases line up with TRBD1. CDR1 is SGHTA, CDR2 FQGNSA, per germline. CDR3 length: 14 amino acids. V was clipped by 2 bases and J by 5 bases; unmatched bases: 5. The CDR3 region is CASSLTRGRETQYF. The CDR3 DNA is TGTGCCAGCAGCTTAACGAGGGGGCGGGAGACCCAGTACTTC.

This chain uses TRBV28 with TRBJ2-7; a possible D gene is TRBD1 (5 bases). V gave up 4 bases and J gave up 3 bases, with 10 bases separating them. Germline CDR1 and CDR2: MDHEN and SYDVKM. The CDR3 is 13 residues long. Here the CDR3 reads CASSSRAIYEQYV. The CDR3 region has the DNA TGTGCCAGCAGTTCCAGGGCTATCTACGAGCAGTACGTC.

This clone was seen once. At one boundary the junction diverges from the germline segment, which might be a read error. CDR3 nucleotide sequence: TGTGCCAGCAGCCCCGGAGTTGTGAACACTGAAGCTTTCTTT. Translation gives CASSPGVVNTEAFF. The rearrangement uses TRBV5-1 and TRBJ1-1; D ambiguous. Germline V gene lookup returns CDR1 SGHRS and CDR2 YFSETQ. This CDR3 is built from 14 residues.

This clone was picked up one time. The V gene is TRBV7-9, the J gene TRBJ1-2; the D gene is possibly TRBD1 (5 bases). The ends were cut back, 5 bases at V and 8 bases at J, with 12 bases in the middle. Germline CDR1 and CDR2: SEHNR and FQNEAQ (reference sequence). This CDR3 contains 12 residues. CDR3 protein: CASSTGPAGYTF. The CDR3 DNA is TGTGCCAGCAGCACAGGCCCGGCCGGCTACACCTTC.

The chain has TRBV15 and TRBJ2-3; maybe TRBD2 (7 bases). The germline V gene has CDR1 LNHNV and CDR2 YYDKDF (reference sequence). V lost 3 bases and J 5 bases, leaving 15 bases between the germline ends. This CDR3 region has 15 residues. CDR3 bases: TGTGCCACCAGCAGGGGGGCGGGAGTGATAGATACGCAGTATTTT. Translating gives CATSRGAGVIDTQYF.

V is TRBV29-1 and J is TRBJ1-2; D not certain. This CDR3 has 11 residues. The V end lost 3 bases, the J end lost 6 bases, and 8 bases lay between the germline ends. Germline-derived CDR1 and CDR2 are SQVTM and ANQGSEA. The CDR3 reads CSVDPADGYTF. The CDR3 DNA is TGCAGCGTTGACCCGGCGGATGGCTACACCTTC.

The V gene is TRBV3-1 (or the pseudogene TRBV3-2), the J gene TRBJ1-1; possible D gene TRBD1, 5 bases. Trimming stripped 6 bases from V and 4 bases from J, with 9 bases between. The CDR3 has 12 residues. Germline V gene sequence: CDR1 LGHDT, CDR2 YNNKEL (reference sequence). The CDR3 sequence is CASRGEGTEAFF. The CDR3 nucleotides read TGTGCCAGCAGAGGGGAGGGCACTGAAGCTTTCTTT.

The CDR3 nucleotides are TGTGCCAGCAGTTTCTCGGGACAGGGACTGAACACTGAAGCTTTCTTT. Its translation: CASSFSGQGLNTEAFF. The chain joins TRBV27 to TRBJ1-1, with 9 bases lining up with TRBD1. The V gene's germline CDR1 is MNHEY and CDR2 SMNVEV (reference sequence). The CDR3 is 16 amino acids. The trim removed 3 bases at V and 0 bases at J, leaving 5 bases unmatched.

The chain employs TRBV18 and TRBJ2-7; D is unclear. The CDR3 sequence is 14 residues long. The germline V gene has CDR1 KGHSH and CDR2 LQKENI. The V and J ends lost 2 bases and 4 bases respectively, with 12 bases between them. CDR3 sequence reads: CASSPKGDSYEQYV. In nucleotides, the CDR3 is TGTGCCAGCTCACCAAAAGGAGATTCGTACGAGCAGTACGTC.